The 25 T cell receptor beta chains reported below all come from one sample, sequenced in a study of CD8+CD57+ T cells in acquired aplastic anemia. CD8+CD57+ cell expansion, shown by flow cytometry, had occurred in the patients selected for sequencing. Genomic DNA constituted the template upon which TCR beta VDJ and CDR3 profiling was performed. In TCRdb, the reads were re-called with MiXCR into one record per CDR3 protein. Of 150,000 to 200,000 distinct CDR3 sequences detected, 47% appear once; the ten largest clones hold approximately 3%. Sequencing used sorted CD4+, CD8+, or CD8+CD57+ T cells (not recorded which) from PBMCs. The receptor set was obtained from a human donor with aplastic anemia.

About this clonotype itself: The conserved final phenylalanine or tryptophan is absent from the CDR3, which likely points to a read error. It is unclear where the CDR3 begins or ends on the DNA, so no DNA is shown, and the CDR3 is as TCRdb lists it. The rearrangement joins TRBV29-1 to TRBJ1-1; TRBD1 is taken as the D call from the table, unchecked against the DNA. The CDR3 spans 14 amino acids, including both terminal residues. CDR1 and CDR2 from the germline V gene are SQVTM and ANQGSEA. The CDR3 reads CSVVNLDRVGGPAY.

This clonotype was recorded many times. V is TRBV7-9 and J is TRBJ2-5; TRBD2 matches at 7 bases. V gave up 0 bases and J gave up 3 bases; unmatched junction bases: 1. CDR1 SEHNR and CDR2 FQNEAQ come from the germline V gene (reference sequence). This CDR3 is 14 amino acids long. CDR3: CASSLAAGEETQYF. In nucleotides, the CDR3 is TGTGCCAGCAGCTTAGCGGCGGGGGAAGAGACCCAGTACTTC.

The chain employs TRBV20-1 and TRBJ2-6; 8 nucleotides line up with TRBD1. Germline lookup yields CDR1 DFQATT and CDR2 SNEGSKA (reference sequence). V lost 1 base to trimming and J lost 4 bases; unmatched junction nucleotides: 9. The CDR3 runs to 17 residues. This CDR3 reads CSARAGTGGSGANVLTF. Here the CDR3 DNA reads TGCAGTGCTAGAGCCGGGACAGGCGGATCCGGGGCCAACGTCCTGACTTTC.

This clonotype has ten or more counts. The chain combines TRBV6-1 with TRBJ2-5; 9 bases align to TRBD1. Germline CDR1 reads MNHNS; CDR2 reads SASEGT. The ends lost 1 base at V and 4 bases at J; junction bases unmatched: 4. There are 15 residues in the CDR3. In DNA form, the CDR3 reads TGTGCCAGCAGTGAAGACAGGGGGCGGTCAGAGACCCAGTACTTC. It translates to CASSEDRGRSETQYF.

This clonotype was recorded many times. The CDR3 nucleotides are TGTGCCAGCAGTGAATATGGGACAGGCAACACCGGGGAGCTGTTTTTT. The encoded protein is CASSEYGTGNTGELFF. V is TRBV25-1 and J is TRBJ2-2; 8 bases are shared with TRBD1. The CDR3 consists of 16 residues. V shed 0 bases and J 2 bases; nucleotides not matched to a gene: 2. Germline lookup yields CDR1 MGHDK and CDR2 SYGVNS.

This clonotype was recorded many times. The genes are TRBV20-1 and TRBJ1-5; D perhaps matches TRBD1 (6 bases). The CDR3 is 15 amino acids. Germline V gene sequence: CDR1 DFQATT, CDR2 SNEGSKA (reference sequence). V was clipped by 2 bases and J by 1 base, with 12 bases between them. For the CDR3, the DNA is TGCAGTGCTAGACCGCAGGGGTCGAGCAATCAGCCCCAGCATTTT. It specifies CSARPQGSSNQPQHF.

The CDR3 DNA reads TGTGCCACCAGCAGAGACAAGGGGGAGACCCAGTACTTC. Translation gives CATSRDKGETQYF. V usage is TRBV15 and J usage is TRBJ2-5; perhaps TRBD1 as D (5 bases). CDR3 length equals 13 residues. Germline CDR1 LNHNV, CDR2 YYDKDF (reference sequence). V was shortened by 0 bases and J by 5 bases, with 7 bases between the two germline ends.

At least ten counts were recorded for this clonotype. The V call is TRBV15, the J call TRBJ2-3; 9 bases match TRBD2. Germline V gene lookup returns CDR1 LNHNV and CDR2 YYDKDF (reference sequence). The CDR3 is 16 residues long. With V trimmed by 2 bases and J by 0 bases, 3 bases remained unmatched. CDR3 sequence reads: CATSRPSGISTDTQYF. The CDR3 DNA reads as TGTGCCACCAGCAGACCTAGCGGGATAAGCACAGATACGCAGTATTTT.

This clonotype is a singleton in its sample. The rearrangement links TRBV7-8 to TRBJ2-3; 8 nucleotides agree with TRBD1. CDR1 SGHVS and CDR2 FQNEAQ come from the germline V gene. This CDR3 comprises 16 residues. The V and J ends lost 2 bases and 5 bases, in that order; junction bases with no gene match: 9. CDR3 nucleotide sequence: TGTGCCAGCAGCTTACGACGGACAGGGAAGGGAGATACGCAGTATTTT. Translation: CASSLRRTGKGDTQYF.

This clonotype was found many times. The chain has TRBV7-9 and TRBJ1-1, with a weak D call TRBD1 (5 bases). Germline CDR1 reads SEHNR; CDR2 reads FQNEAQ (reference sequence). V lost 1 base and J lost 6, with 18 bases in between. The CDR3 is made up of 16 amino acids. The CDR3 DNA reads as TGTGCCAGCAGCTTAGGGGGAGGGGTGGGGGTACCTGAAGCTTTCTTT. This translates into CASSLGGGVGVPEAFF.

This rearrangement joins TRBV19 to TRBJ2-3, with 13 bases lining up with TRBD2. The CDR3 covers 16 residues. The V gene end was trimmed by 5 bases and the J gene end by 4 bases; junction bases not matched to a gene: 6. Per germline, CDR1 LNHDA and CDR2 SQIVND (reference sequence). The CDR3 DNA follows: TGTGCCAGTAGTCCCCGGACTAGCGGGAGACCAGATACGCAGTATTTT. This codes for CASSPRTSGRPDTQYF.

This clonotype was detected many times. V and J are TRBV24-1 and TRBJ2-5; 10 nucleotides agree with TRBD2. Germline lookup yields CDR1 KGHDR and CDR2 SFDVKD. This CDR3 is 16 amino acids long. Trimming at V came to 1 base and at J to 7 bases, leaving 8 bases not matched to a gene. CDR3 protein: CATSDFSLAGSWTQYF. DNA for the CDR3: TGTGCCACCAGTGATTTTTCACTAGCGGGGTCTTGGACCCAGTACTTC.

With regard to this clonotype: A much more abundant neighbour one base away suggests this may be a read error. The J gene is TRBJ1-1, the V gene TRBV6-1; D gene unclear. The CDR3 is 15 residues long. Germline V gene sequence: CDR1 MNHNS, CDR2 SASEGT. V was cut by 5 bases and J by 4 bases, with 17 bases left in between. The CDR3 nucleotides are TGTGCCAGCAGTCGCCCGACCGTCATGAGCACTGAAGCTTTCTTT. This encodes CASSRPTVMSTEAFF.

The J gene is TRBJ2-7, the V gene TRBV7-9, with D perhaps matching TRBD1 (5 bases). V lost 1 base and J lost 2, with 9 bases in between. The germline V gene has CDR1 SEHNR and CDR2 FQNEAQ (reference sequence). This CDR3 has 14 residues. CDR3 in amino acids: CASSLVGAPYEQYF. In nucleotides, the CDR3 is TGTGCCAGCAGCTTAGTTGGGGCCCCCTACGAGCAGTACTTC.

This chain connects TRBV29-1 to TRBJ2-2; D is perhaps TRBD2 (5 bases). V was trimmed by 5 bases and J by 0 bases, leaving 7 bases between them. The CDR3 is made up of 13 amino acids. In germline, CDR1 is SQVTM, CDR2 ANQGSEA. This CDR3 reads CSVRGPNTGELFF. In DNA form, the CDR3 reads TGCAGCGTTAGAGGGCCGAACACCGGGGAGCTGTTTTTT.

This clonotype was observed a handful of times. The chain recombines TRBV20-1 with TRBJ1-5, with TRBD1 as a possible D gene (6 bases). The CDR3 spans 14 residues. Germline loops: CDR1 DFQATT, CDR2 SNEGSKA (reference sequence). Trimming shortened V by 1 base and J by 5 bases, and 12 bases separated the two germline ends. CDR3 nucleotides: TGCAGTGCTAGAGGGGGGGCGGAATATCAGCCCCAGCATTTT. Its translation: CSARGGAEYQPQHF.

The table lists this clonotype with many counts. The gene calls are TRBV6-1 and TRBJ1-2; D not certain. The germline V and J ends were trimmed by 6 bases and 4 bases, with 15 bases remaining between them. The V gene's germline CDR1 is MNHNS and CDR2 SASEGT. CDR3 length equals 14 residues. The CDR3 DNA follows: TGTGCCAGCAGGGATAACGGACGGACCTATGGCTACACCTTC. It translates to CASRDNGRTYGYTF.

This clonotype was detected ten times or more. The gene calls are TRBV15 and TRBJ2-5, with 12 bases lining up with TRBD2. The CDR3 is made up of 15 amino acids. J gave up 3 bases and V 1 base, and 0 bases lay outside the gene matches. CDR1 is LNHNV and CDR2 is YYDKDF in the germline V gene (reference sequence). DNA of the CDR3: TGTGCCACCAGCAGAGGACTAGCGGGAGAAGAGACCCAGTACTTC. Protein product: CATSRGLAGEETQYF.

CDR3 DNA sequence: TGTGCCAGTAGTGCGAAGGGCTATGGCTACACCTTC. This encodes CASSAKGYGYTF. This chain links TRBV19 with TRBJ1-2; D is unclear. The ends were cut back, 5 bases at V and 4 bases at J, with 8 bases in the middle. Germline V lookup: CDR1 LNHDA, CDR2 SQIVND (reference sequence). The CDR3 runs to 12 residues.

This clonotype appeared once. CDR3 loop: CATLTGRGEQFF. CDR3 DNA: TGTGCCACCCTGACGGGAAGGGGTGAGCAGTTCTTC. This sequence joins TRBV10-3 and TRBJ2-1; either TRBD1 or TRBD2 may fit D (5 bases each). Germline V CDR1 and CDR2: ENHRY, SYGVKD. Trimming stripped 10 bases from V and 9 bases from J, with 16 bases between. This CDR3 spans 12 amino acids.

The CDR3 bases are TGTGCCACCAGCGAGCGGGATAGCAATCAGCCCCAGCATTTT. It yields the protein CATSERDSNQPQHF. The gene calls are TRBV15 and TRBJ1-5; D call uncertain. CDR3 size: 14 residues. V was shortened by 5 bases and J by 0 bases, with 8 bases between the two germline ends. The germline gives CDR1 LNHNV, CDR2 YYDKDF (reference sequence).

This chain links TRBV2 with TRBJ2-1; 8 bases map to TRBD2. The CDR3 is 14 residues long. V lost 4 bases and J lost 8; bases outside the gene matches: 7. In germline, CDR1 is SNHLY, CDR2 FYNNEI. The CDR3 nucleotides read TGTGCCAGCAGTGTGACGGGGGGGCCATATGAGCAGTTCTTC. Protein sequence: CASSVTGGPYEQFF.

This clonotype was counted only a few times. This chain joins TRBV25-1 and TRBJ2-3; TRBD2 matches at 10 bases. Germline trimming cut 0 bases from V and 4 bases from J; bases unmatched to any gene: 10. The CDR3 extends over 18 amino acids. The germline V gene has CDR1 MGHDK and CDR2 SYGVNS. The CDR3 DNA reads TGTGCCAGCAGTGAATATGGAATAGCGGGAGGTGTAGCAGATACGCAGTATTTT. This codes for CASSEYGIAGGVADTQYF.

The V gene is TRBV19, the J gene TRBJ1-6; unclear D gene. CDR1 is LNHDA, CDR2 SQIVND, per germline (reference sequence). This CDR3 is built from 16 residues. V was cut by 3 bases and J by 4 bases, with 13 bases left in between. The CDR3 sequence is CASSMDSNGYNSPLHF. CDR3 in DNA: TGTGCCAGTAGTATGGATTCAAATGGGTATAATTCACCCCTCCACTTT.

The rearrangement joins TRBV10-3 to TRBJ2-7; D call uncertain. This CDR3 comprises 12 residues. Germline V CDR1 and CDR2: ENHRY, SYGVKD. V was cut by 4 bases and J by 0 bases, with 4 bases left in between. Written as DNA, the CDR3 is TGTGCCATCAGTGGGACCTCCTACGAGCAGTACTTC. This sequence encodes CAISGTSYEQYF.